This TCR beta chain was identified during a study of blood T cell repertoires in COVID-19. Study at large: The analysed material was cDNA or gDNA that came from T cells, B-cell-depleted T cells, or PBMCs.

CDR1 is MNHEY and CDR2 is SVGAGI in the germline V gene. The CDR3 runs 12 residues. The V and J ends lost 4 bases and 16 bases, in that order; junction bases with no gene match: 7. This clone is a singleton in its sample. The data were produced by immunoSEQ multiplex PCR, yet TCRdb's version contains in-frame clones alone and is incomplete. The table has under 400,000 clones, about nine tenths seen once; the top ten hold approximately 0.97%. Sequences were obtained from PBMCs or T cells enriched from blood (not recorded which). This chain links TRBV6-5 with TRBJ1-6; TRBD1 matches 7 bases. This receptor was taken from a woman aged 25 to 45 who had been exposed to COVID-19. The CDR3 loop reads CASSFGTAPLHF. The CDR3 DNA follows: TGTGCCAGCAGTTTCGGGACAGCGCCTCTCCACTTT.